This T cell receptor (beta chain) was found in a study of cytomegalovirus exposure and HLA in healthy donors. Study context: Out of 170 million or so T cells, an earlier analysis found over 90 million unique TCR beta sequences in total.

Study-level findings and limits: CMV serostatus stood as the only immune exposure information on hand. A missense variant in DCLRE1C was later tied to TCR beta V- and J-gene trimming. Donors were assumed by presence/absence analyses to have roughly uniform sequencing depth.

This CDR3 region has 15 residues. The germline gives CDR1 MNHEY, CDR2 SVGAGI. V dropped 0 bases and J dropped 2 bases, with 8 bases sitting between them. This clone was seen a few times. As yet, its antigen is unknown. The PCR ran on 60 Vbeta and 13 Jbeta primers. Data came from immunoSEQ multiplex PCR; TCRdb stores just in-frame clones and leaves some out. The sample carries 150,000 to 200,000 clones, about four fifths recorded once. This receptor was obtained from a man aged 25 to 45 in good health and CMV-seropositive. The chain uses TRBV6-5 and TRBJ1-5; D is uncertain. Sequenced sample: PBMCs. CDR3 nucleotides: TGTGCCAGCAGTTACTCGAGTTATGGCAATCAGCCCCAGCATTTT. It is translated as CASSYSSYGNQPQHF.